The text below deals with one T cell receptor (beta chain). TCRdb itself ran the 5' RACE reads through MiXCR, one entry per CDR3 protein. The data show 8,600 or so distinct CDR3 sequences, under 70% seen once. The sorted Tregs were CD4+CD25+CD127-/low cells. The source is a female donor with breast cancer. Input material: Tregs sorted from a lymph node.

Here the CDR3 reads CSARGGEGTDTQYF. The CDR3 DNA reads as TGCAGTGCTAGAGGGGGGGAAGGTACAGATACGCAGTATTTT. The chain carries TRBV20-1 and TRBJ2-3; D perhaps matches TRBD2 (6 bases). The CDR3 has 14 amino acids. The germline gives CDR1 DFQATT, CDR2 SNEGSKA (reference sequence). V lost 1 base and J 3 bases, leaving 11 bases between the germline ends.